This is a list of T cell receptor beta chains from one sample in a study of T-cell reconstitution after alpha-beta-depleted transplantation in children. TCRdb reprocessed the PCR reads via MiXCR and lists one record per CDR3 protein. The profile shows 500,000 to 650,000 distinct CDR3 sequences, under 15% of them singletons. Sequencing used PBMCs, mostly from graft donor cells, obtained 360 days after TCRalphabeta/CD19-depleted stem cell transplant. Receptor source: a male patient younger than 18 who had a stem cell transplant for acute myeloid leukemia, so the T cells may come from the graft donor. The CDR3 runs from the conserved cysteine through the conserved F or W. The order of the fields is V gene, J gene, clone size, D gene, CDR3 protein, CDR3 DNA. The D gene is left open where the match is weak. Clone sizes are given selectively: once, few, many, or a class where the clone is expanded.

>TRBV28|TRBJ2-5|few|NA
CASSLRALKWETQYF
TGTGCCAGCAGTCTCCGGGCCTTAAAATGGGAGACCCAGTACTTC
>TRBV5-5|TRBJ2-1|many|NA
CASSWTGARVNEQFF
TGTGCCAGCAGCTGGACGGGGGCCAGGGTCAATGAGCAGTTCTTC
>TRBV3-1|TRBJ2-6|few|NA
CASSFPGTGANVLTF
TGTGCCAGCAGCTTTCCAGGGACTGGGGCCAACGTCCTGACTTTC
>TRBV20-1|TRBJ2-7|few|TRBD1
CSASIAVGTGKSYEQYF
TGCAGTGCTAGTATCGCGGTCGGGACAGGGAAGTCCTACGAGCAGTACTTC
>TRBV7-2|TRBJ2-1|NA|NA
CASSLESWYYNEQFF
TGTGCCAGCAGCTTAGAGTCGTGGTACTACAATGAGCAGTTCTTC
>TRBV29-1|TRBJ2-2|few|TRBD1
CSVGLHRGQGTGELFF
TGCAGCGTCGGCCTACACAGGGGGCAGGGCACCGGGGAGCTGTTTTTT
>TRBV7-2|TRBJ2-3|NA|NA
CASSLAPGATSTDTQYF
TGTGCCAGCAGCTTAGCGCCGGGGGCGACTAGCACAGATACGCAGTATTTT
>TRBV29-1|TRBJ1-2|medium-sized|TRBD1
CSVEGSWTGGSNYGYTF
TGCAGCGTTGAAGGATCTTGGACAGGGGGTTCGAACTATGGCTACACCTTC
>TRBV20-1|TRBJ2-3|few|TRBD2
CSARDPTSGTDTQYF
TGCAGTGCTAGAGACCCGACTAGCGGCACAGATACGCAGTATTTT
>TRBV20-1|TRBJ1-2|NA|NA
CSSQNRISNYGYTF
TGCAGTTCTCAAAACAGGATTTCTAACTATGGCTACACCTTC
>TRBV4-3|TRBJ2-4|NA|TRBD1
CASSHYRGLLDIQYF
TGCGCCAGCAGCCACTACAGGGGGCTTTTGGACATTCAGTACTTC
>TRBV20-1|TRBJ2-7|many|NA
CSARHGERTLSYEQYF
TGCAGTGCCCGGCATGGTGAACGGACCCTCTCCTACGAGCAGTACTTC
>TRBV5-6|TRBJ2-1|many|NA
CASSSDYNEQFF
TGTGCCAGCAGCTCGGACTACAATGAGCAGTTCTTC